Described below is a single TCR beta chain sequence and its context. Generated by immunoSEQ multiplex PCR, the TCRdb table keeps only in-frame clones and is missing some. The top ten hold 6.5% to 7% of the sample, which has around 99,000 clones, around 88% seen once. The data stem from a study of blood T cell repertoires in COVID-19. Study as a whole: Sources were T cells, B-cell-depleted T cells, or PBMCs; the material itself was cDNA or gDNA.

V lost 1 base to trimming and J lost 1 base; unmatched junction nucleotides: 4. This CDR3 comprises 15 residues. CDR1 is SGHKS and CDR2 is YYEKEE in the germline V gene (reference sequence). Sequenced material: peripheral blood. The gene calls are TRBV5-5 and TRBJ2-5, with 7 bases that match TRBD2. The receptor was isolated from a man aged 50 or older with active or convalescent COVID-19. The CDR3 sequence: CASSLKVAGQETQYF. CDR3 sequence (DNA): TGTGCCAGCAGCTTGAAGGTAGCGGGCCAAGAGACCCAGTACTTC.